These 14 T cell receptor beta chains share one sample of origin, sequenced in a study of shared clonotypes between healthy human individuals. This table comes from immunoSEQ multiplex PCR, and its TCRdb copy is limited to in-frame clones, with some not included. Here the sample spans around 940,000 clones, around 80% being singletons. Specimen: memory CD4+ T cells sorted from blood. Noted subset: CD45RA-negative fraction. Source of these receptors: a man aged 18 to 29 in good health.

The chain combines TRBV11-3 with TRBJ2-7; D is possibly TRBD2 (5 bases). CDR1 is SGHNT and CDR2 is YENEEA in the germline V gene. There are 15 residues in the CDR3. Trimming left V 3 bases short and J 2 bases short, with 14 bases between. The CDR3: CASSFGEGSTYEQYF. DNA of the CDR3: TGTGCCAGCAGCTTCGGGGAAGGTTCGACCTACGAGCAGTACTTC.

About this clone itself: This same CDR3 is encoded by further DNA sequences in the sample. The gene calls are TRBV27 and TRBJ1-2, with a possible D match to TRBD1 (5 bases). V dropped 2 bases and J dropped 6 bases, with 16 bases sitting between them. The germline gives CDR1 MNHEY, CDR2 SMNVEV (reference sequence). This CDR3 comprises 15 residues. The CDR3 DNA is TGTGCCAGCAGTTTAAGGGGAACTTGGGAGAATGGCTACACCTTC. Translating gives CASSLRGTWENGYTF.

The table lists this clone with a count of one. Other DNA sequences in the same sample also yield this CDR3. The chain combines TRBV7-2 with TRBJ1-4; tentatively, D is TRBD1 (6 bases). The V gene's germline CDR1 is SGHTA and CDR2 FQGNSA. The CDR3 runs to 12 residues. Trimming pared 5 bases from V and 7 bases from J, leaving 8 bases between. The CDR3 DNA follows: TGTGCCAGCAGCCCACAGGGTGAAAAACTGTTTTTT. Amino acids: CASSPQGEKLFF.

The chain links TRBV7-3 to TRBJ2-2; perhaps TRBD2 as D (6 bases). The germline gives CDR1 SGHTA, CDR2 FQGTGA. Deletions cut 4 bases from V and 1 base from J, with 10 bases between. The CDR3 runs 15 residues. The CDR3 region has the DNA TGTGCCAGCAGCTCGGGACTCCTGAACACCGGGGAGCTGTTTTTT. This translates into CASSSGLLNTGELFF. Complete variable domain (other parts from reference TRBV7-3 and TRBJ2-2): GAGVSQTPSNKVTEKGKYVELRCDPISGHTALYWYRQSLGQGPEFLIYFQGTGAADDSGLPNDRFFAVRPEGSVSTLKIQRTERGDSAVYLCASSSGLLNTGELFFGEGSRLTVL.

The rearrangement links TRBV9 to TRBJ2-2; D gene ambiguous. The ends were cut back, 0 bases at V and 1 base at J, with 10 bases in the middle. The CDR3 is 16 residues long. The germline V gene has CDR1 SGDLS and CDR2 YYNGEE. The CDR3, as DNA: TGTGCCAGCAGCGTAGAAGGGCTACTGAACACCGGGGAGCTGTTTTTT. It translates to CASSVEGLLNTGELFF.

This clone was seen only once. The chain is built from TRBV11-2 and TRBJ2-5; 10 bases agree with TRBD1. The CDR3 is made up of 20 amino acids. Germline V gene sequence: CDR1 SGHAT, CDR2 FQNNGV. V shed 0 bases and J 4 bases; nucleotides not matched to a gene: 17. CDR3: CASSLEAPAGTGARGETQYF. The CDR3 DNA follows: TGTGCCAGCAGCTTAGAGGCCCCAGCCGGGACAGGGGCCAGGGGAGAGACCCAGTACTTC. The whole variable domain, remainder taken from reference TRBV11-2 and TRBJ2-5, is EAGVAQSPRYKIIEKRQSVAFWCNPISGHATLYWYQQILGQGPKLLIQFQNNGVVDDSQLPKDRFSAERLKGVDSTLKIQPAKLEDSAVYLCASSLEAPAGTGARGETQYFGPGTRLLVL.

J is TRBJ2-5 and V is TRBV9; TRBD2 is a possible D gene (6 bases). Germline V CDR1 and CDR2: SGDLS, YYNGEE. There are 15 residues in the CDR3. Trimming pared 4 bases from V and 5 bases from J, leaving 18 bases between. CDR3 region: CASSPYLLAVETQYF. The DNA of the CDR3 is TGTGCCAGCAGCCCGTACCTACTAGCAGTGGAGACCCAGTACTTC.

As to this clone: A much larger clone differs from this one at a single base, so this may be a read error. The sample holds other DNA sequences that translate to the same CDR3. V and J are TRBV6-5 and TRBJ1-2; D is unresolved. Trimming stripped 6 bases from V and 3 bases from J, with 5 bases between. Looked up from germline, CDR1 is MNHEY and CDR2 is SVGAGI. The CDR3 contains 11 residues. The CDR3 here is CASRRDYGYTF. For the CDR3, the DNA is TGTGCCAGCAGGAGGGACTATGGCTACACCTTC.

V is TRBV9 and J is TRBJ2-2; 10 bases line up with TRBD2. Germline lookup yields CDR1 SGDLS and CDR2 YYNGEE. V lost 3 bases and J lost 7; bases outside the gene matches: 6. This CDR3 has 15 residues. In nucleotides, the CDR3 is TGTGCCAGCAGCGAGGGACTAGCGCTCTTCGGGGAGCTGTTTTTT. Encoded protein: CASSEGLALFGELFF.

The gene calls are TRBV2 and TRBJ1-5, with a weak D call TRBD1 (5 bases). CDR1 is SNHLY, CDR2 FYNNEI, per germline. CDR3 length: 16 residues. Deletions cut 1 base from V and 1 base from J, with 11 bases between. Here the CDR3 DNA reads TGTGCCAGCAGTGAAGGCTTATGGGGGAGCAATCAGCCCCAGCATTTT. Translation gives CASSEGLWGSNQPQHF.

The V gene is TRBV13, the J gene TRBJ2-1; D is ambiguous. V lost 5 bases and J 3 bases, leaving 14 bases between the germline ends. The germline CDR1 and CDR2 sequences are PRHDT and FYEKMQ (reference sequence). This CDR3 has 15 amino acids. This chain's CDR3 is CASSPVTDGYNEQFF. The CDR3 DNA reads TGTGCCAGCAGCCCCGTCACGGACGGCTACAATGAGCAGTTCTTC.

V gene TRBV23-1 combines with J gene TRBJ2-5; D is unclear. TRBV23-1 belongs to the ORF category, with a function that is uncertain. The CDR3 loop spans 16 amino acids. V lost 3 bases and J 2 bases, leaving 16 bases between the germline ends. The CDR3 loop reads CASSHPLRRGQETQYF. The CDR3 coding sequence is TGCGCCAGCAGTCATCCACTTAGGAGAGGTCAAGAGACCCAGTACTTC.

A note on this clone: This sequence may be a read error, since a much larger clone differs from it by one base. Other DNA sequences in the sample encode the same CDR3. The chain links TRBV28 to TRBJ2-7; D gene ambiguous. CDR1 and CDR2 from the germline V gene are MDHEN and SYDVKM. This CDR3 region has 12 residues. The V and J ends lost 4 bases and 0 bases respectively, with 4 bases between them. The CDR3 bases are TGTGCCAGCAGTTCGAGCTCCTACGAGCAGTACTTC. This encodes CASSSSSYEQYF.

This clone has a count of ten or more. The rearrangement uses TRBV29-1 and TRBJ2-1; TRBD2 agrees at 15 bases. Germline CDR1 is SQVTM and CDR2 is ANQGSEA. The V gene end was trimmed by 7 bases and the J gene end by 5 bases; junction bases not matched to a gene: 9. This CDR3 is built from 16 residues. The CDR3 region is CSAGAGTSGRHNEQFF. Here the CDR3 DNA reads TGCAGCGCCGGGGCCGGGACTAGCGGGAGGCACAATGAGCAGTTCTTC.